Reported below is one T cell receptor (beta chain). Its target is not known. The data belong to a study of shared clonotypes between healthy human individuals. Healthy and HIV-negative, the adult donors had no recent acute infections or vaccinations. Study conclusions and caveats: A few donors showed sharing of 4.5% to 6% of naive CD4 clonotypes.

The CDR3 sequence is 14 residues long. Germline loops: CDR1 MNHEY, CDR2 SVGAGI. V was pared by 4 bases and J by 10 bases, with 17 bases between. The input for sorted-subset replicate PCRs was approximately 190 ng DNA, 25,000 to 35,000 T cell genomes. Only in-frame clones appear in the TCRdb table, and some are missing; sequencing was by immunoSEQ multiplex PCR. The sample contains 2,500,000 or so clones, 92% of which appear only once. The sequence came from a man younger than 35 in good health. Some clones in this sample may be carry-over from other donors' samples. The specimen sequenced was naive CD4+ T cells from PBMCs. Subset indicated: CD45RA+ positively selected. The chain has TRBV6-5 and TRBJ1-5; D is uncertain. CDR3 sequence: CASSLNSAISPQHF. The DNA of the CDR3 is TGTGCCAGCAGTTTAAACAGCGCGATCAGCCCCCAGCATTTT.